Listed here are 16 T cell receptor beta chains from one sample, sequenced in a study of T cell responses to AZD1222 COVID-19 vaccine. The repertoire was sequenced with immunoSEQ multiplex PCR; TCRdb's copy has only in-frame clones and lacks some. Of over 150,000 clones listed, around 93% are singletons. Sequences were derived from peripheral blood, sampled 28 days after the second AZD1222 dose. The receptor source for this set is an adult who received the AZD1222 COVID-19 vaccine.

The chain employs TRBV12-3 or TRBV12-4 and TRBJ2-5; no firm D call. Trimming left V 8 bases short and J 7 bases short, with 14 bases between. CDR3 length: 12 amino acids. CDR3 DNA sequence: TGTGCCAGCGGAACCTTAGGCGGGACCCAGTACTTC. Protein product: CASGTLGGTQYF.

Regarding this clone: In the same sample, other DNA sequences code for this CDR3. The chain has TRBV18 and TRBJ2-7; D is possibly TRBD2 (6 bases). The CDR3 extends over 12 amino acids. The V and J ends lost 3 bases and 3 bases respectively, with 6 bases between them. Per germline, CDR1 KGHSH and CDR2 LQKENI. CDR3 region: CASSPGGYEQYF. Here the CDR3 DNA reads TGTGCCAGCTCACCGGGGGGCTACGAGCAGTACTTC.

This chain uses TRBV19 with TRBJ1-4; no reliable D call. The V gene's germline CDR1 is LNHDA and CDR2 SQIVND (reference sequence). The length of the CDR3 is 16 residues. The ends were cut back, 3 bases at V and 0 bases at J, with 11 bases in the middle. The chain's CDR3 is CASSIFVGATNEKLFF. The CDR3 DNA sequence: TGTGCCAGTAGTATCTTTGTCGGGGCAACTAATGAAAAACTGTTTTTT.

The V and J genes are TRBV7-3 and TRBJ2-2; D ambiguous. CDR3 length: 15 residues. Trimming left V 5 bases short and J 7 bases short, with 17 bases between. Looked up from germline, CDR1 is SGHTA and CDR2 is FQGTGA. CDR3 sequence: CASSRGPLGIGELFF. Here the CDR3 DNA reads TGTGCCAGCAGCCGTGGACCGTTGGGGATCGGGGAGCTGTTTTTT.

The chain recombines TRBV2 with TRBJ1-5, with D unresolved. The ends were cut back, 7 bases at V and 1 base at J, with 11 bases in the middle. Germline CDR1 reads SNHLY; CDR2 reads FYNNEI. This CDR3 has 14 amino acids. In DNA, the CDR3 is TGTGCCAGCACGTATTGGCAAAGCAATCAGCCCCAGCATTTT. It codes for CASTYWQSNQPQHF. The entire variable domain, with the rest obtained from reference TRBV2 and TRBJ1-5, is as follows: EPEVTQTPSHQVTQMGQEVILRCVPISNHLYFYWYRQILGQKVEFLVSFYNNEISEKSEIFDDQFSVERPDGSNFTLKIRSTKLEDSAMYFCASTYWQSNQPQHFGDGTRLSIL.

This clone has a single count. The V call is TRBV24-1, the J call TRBJ2-4; possibly TRBD2 for D (6 bases). The V and J ends lost 10 bases and 15 bases respectively, with 24 bases between them. The CDR3 is 13 amino acids. The germline V gene encodes CDR1 KGHDR and CDR2 SFDVKD. The CDR3 DNA reads as TGTGCCACACCGGGTAGCGGCGGGGTTGGGAGGTACTTC. It translates to CATPGSGGVGRYF.

This rearrangement joins TRBV5-6 to TRBJ1-1, with D tentatively TRBD1 (6 bases). The CDR3 consists of 16 residues. Trimming removed 4 bases from V and 1 base from J, with 17 bases in between. Germline V gives CDR1 SGHDT, CDR2 YYEEEE. The CDR3 nucleotides are TGTGCCAGCAGCCCCCTCAGCCAGGGGAGGAACACTGAAGCTTTCTTT. Its translation: CASSPLSQGRNTEAFF.

V gene TRBV10-3 combines with J gene TRBJ2-2; no firm D call. Germline-derived CDR1 and CDR2 are ENHRY and SYGVKD. The length of the CDR3 is 14 residues. The ends were cut back, 2 bases at V and 6 bases at J, with 10 bases in the middle. The CDR3 protein is CAISEATRPGELFF. CDR3 in DNA: TGTGCCATCAGTGAGGCGACCCGACCCGGGGAGCTGTTTTTT.

This chain uses TRBV28 with TRBJ1-3; no clear D gene. In germline, CDR1 is MDHEN, CDR2 SYDVKM. Between the trimmed V and J ends, which lost 6 bases and 1 base, there was a span of 13 bases. The CDR3 extends over 15 amino acids. This CDR3 reads CASSPTPQSGNTIYF. CDR3 DNA sequence: TGTGCCAGCAGCCCAACCCCGCAGTCTGGAAACACCATATATTTT.

This chain links TRBV28 with TRBJ1-3; D unresolved. V lost 3 bases and J lost 0, with 12 bases in between. The CDR3 totals 16 residues. Germline V gene data show CDR1 as MDHEN and CDR2 as SYDVKM. The CDR3 DNA follows: TGTGCCAGCAGTTTCCTCCTAGTCCACTCTGGAAACACCATATATTTT. It encodes CASSFLLVHSGNTIYF.

The gene calls are TRBV20-1 and TRBJ2-7; D is unresolved. The CDR3 is made up of 11 amino acids. The V and J ends lost 3 bases and 5 bases respectively, with 8 bases between them. Germline assignment: CDR1 DFQATT and CDR2 SNEGSKA (reference sequence). CDR3 sequence: CSASIRDEQYF. The DNA of the CDR3 is TGCAGTGCTAGTATCCGGGACGAGCAGTACTTC.

In its sample, this clone was seen a few times. The chain employs TRBV12-3 or TRBV12-4 and TRBJ1-2; D gene uncertain. The CDR3 spans 12 residues. The V gene lost 0 bases and the J gene lost 6 bases, with 5 bases spanning the gap. CDR3 region: CASSLALDGYTF. The DNA for the CDR3 is TGTGCCAGCAGTTTAGCGCTCGATGGCTACACCTTC.

The chain couples TRBV5-1 to TRBJ1-4; D unresolved. The germline gives CDR1 SGHRS, CDR2 YFSETQ. With 4 bases removed from V and 8 bases from J, the gap between germline ends came to 15 bases. The CDR3 is 14 amino acids. CDR3 protein: CASSQRPLAEKLFF. CDR3 bases: TGCGCCAGCAGCCAACGCCCACTGGCCGAAAAACTGTTTTTT.

The rearrangement links TRBV10-3 to TRBJ1-5; TRBD1 aligns across 9 bases. The V gene's germline CDR1 is ENHRY and CDR2 SYGVKD. Trimming took 6 bases from V and 4 from J; bases not matched to a gene: 7. This CDR3 has 15 amino acids. The DNA of the CDR3 is TGTGCCATCAGAGGACAGGGGAGTAGTAATCAGCCCCAGCATTTT. It codes for CAIRGQGSSNQPQHF.

V is TRBV19 and J is TRBJ2-7; no definite D call. V lost 3 bases, J lost 6 bases, and 15 bases lay in between. Germline CDR1 reads LNHDA; CDR2 reads SQIVND (reference sequence). The CDR3 is 14 residues long. The CDR3 loop is CASSIYLVASEQYF. CDR3 DNA sequence: TGTGCCAGTAGTATCTATCTGGTGGCGAGCGAGCAGTACTTC. The full variable domain, its missing parts supplied by reference TRBV19 and TRBJ2-7, is DGGITQSPKYLFRKEGQNVTLSCEQNLNHDAMYWYRQDPGQGLRLIYYSQIVNDFQKGDIAEGYSVSREKKESFPLTVTSAQKNPTAFYLCASSIYLVASEQYFGPGTRLTVT.

The V call is TRBV14, the J call TRBJ2-5; D is uncertain. Trimming removed 2 bases at V and 5 bases at J, with 12 bases between. Germline CDR1 and CDR2: SGHDN and FVKESK. The CDR3 is 14 amino acids. In nucleotides, the CDR3 is TGTGCCAGCAGCCAACGCAGAACTCGGGAGACCCAGTACTTC. Its translation: CASSQRRTRETQYF.